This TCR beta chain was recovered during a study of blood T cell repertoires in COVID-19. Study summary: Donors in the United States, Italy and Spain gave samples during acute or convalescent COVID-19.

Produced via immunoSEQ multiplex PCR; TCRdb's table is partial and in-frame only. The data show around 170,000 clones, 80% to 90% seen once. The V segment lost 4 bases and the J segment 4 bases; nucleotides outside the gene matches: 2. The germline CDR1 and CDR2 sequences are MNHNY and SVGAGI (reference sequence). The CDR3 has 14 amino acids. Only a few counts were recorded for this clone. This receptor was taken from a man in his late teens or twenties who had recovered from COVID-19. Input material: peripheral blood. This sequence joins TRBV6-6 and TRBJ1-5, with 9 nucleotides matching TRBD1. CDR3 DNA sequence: TGTGCCAGCAGTTCTGGACAGGGGAATCAGCCCCAGCATTTT. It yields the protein CASSSGQGNQPQHF.